This T cell receptor (beta chain) was documented in a study of blood T cells in healthy people across ages. This clonotype appeared a few times. PCR was performed a second time for about 7 to 12 cycles using a sample-barcoded 5' primer and a J-beta primer mix. TCRdb fed the 5' RACE reads into MiXCR, producing one record per CDR3 protein. This sample has some 760,000 distinct CDR3 sequences, with 20% to 30% found just once. The CDR3 runs to 14 residues. The germline V and J ends were trimmed by 6 bases and 3 bases, with 15 bases remaining between them. CDR1 is MNHEY and CDR2 is SVGEGT in the germline V gene. Donors each provided about 9.5 milliliters of peripheral blood. This sample also belongs to another study, concerning T cells of mothers and their children.

This chain uses TRBV6-2 or TRBV6-3 with TRBJ2-7; D gene unclear. Sequences were obtained from blood. The receptor was isolated from a boy aged 10-17 years in good health. The CDR3 is CASRSRLLFYEQYF. DNA of the CDR3: TGTGCCAGCAGGAGCCGACTTTTATTCTACGAGCAGTACTTC.